Sequencing of this TCR beta chain was carried out in a study of blood T cell repertoires in COVID-19. As for the study in general: Acute and convalescent COVID-19 specimens originated in the United States, Italy and Spain. PBMCs, B-cell-depleted T cells, or T cells were the source of the cDNA or gDNA that made up the material.

In the authors' workflow: Reference gene primer amplification gave estimated nucleated cell counts. The protocol was immunoSEQ multiplex PCR, while the TCRdb copy is restricted to in-frame clones and leaves out a portion. Clone size and V and J calls were adopted from that table, with D and trimming inferred from the DNA. Among about 170,000 clones, about 87% were seen once, and the ten largest hold roughly 1.5%. Looked up from germline, CDR1 is LGHDT and CDR2 is YNNKEL (reference sequence). V was clipped by 3 bases and J by 6 bases, with 12 bases between them. This CDR3 spans 13 amino acids. This clone was observed a single time.

The gene calls are TRBV3-1 (or the pseudogene TRBV3-2) and TRBJ2-7; D might be TRBD1 (5 bases). The TCR originated in a woman between 50 and 59 years old with acute or convalescent COVID-19. The sample taken for sequencing was peripheral blood. This CDR3 is CASSHGAASEQYF. In nucleotides, the CDR3 is TGTGCCAGCAGCCATGGGGCCGCTTCCGAGCAGTACTTC.